These 25 T cell receptor beta chains came from one sample sequenced in a study of cytomegalovirus exposure and HLA in healthy donors. A multiplex PCR was run with 60 Vbeta primers and 13 Jbeta primers. Assay used: immunoSEQ multiplex PCR; TCRdb lists only in-frame clones, some missing. This sample carries some 170,000 clones, more than 75% of them seen once, and the ten largest clones take roughly 9.7%. What was sequenced was PBMCs. All receptors come from a young man in good health and CMV-seropositive.

This clone has more than one count but fewer than ten. DNA for the CDR3: TGTGCCAGCAGGGAAACTAGGGGGAACAATGAGCAGTTCTTC. Translating it yields CASRETRGNNEQFF. The J gene is TRBJ2-1, the V gene TRBV6-4, with a weak D call TRBD1 (6 bases). V lost 6 bases, J lost 5 bases, and 14 bases lay in between. CDR3 size: 14 residues. Per the germline V gene, CDR1 is MRHNA and CDR2 is SNTAGT.

The rearrangement uses TRBV4-2 and TRBJ2-1, with 7 bases lining up with TRBD2. V lost 3 bases to trimming and J lost 1 base; unmatched junction nucleotides: 9. This CDR3 has 17 amino acids. Looked up from germline, CDR1 is LGHNA and CDR2 is YNFKEQ. CDR3 residues: CASSQSDWGLSYNEQFF. The CDR3, as DNA: TGTGCCAGCAGCCAGTCCGACTGGGGACTATCCTACAATGAGCAGTTCTTC.

The chain carries TRBV19 and TRBJ1-5; 7 bases match TRBD1. CDR3 length: 15 amino acids. V shed 5 bases and J 4 bases; nucleotides not matched to a gene: 8. Germline V CDR1 and CDR2: LNHDA, SQIVND (reference sequence). The CDR3 DNA reads as TGTGCCAGTAGTGTGGGACAGTTTTATAATCAGCCCCAGCATTTT. This sequence encodes CASSVGQFYNQPQHF.

The chain links TRBV29-1 to TRBJ2-5; 7 nucleotides align to TRBD2. This CDR3 has 17 residues. Germline assignment: CDR1 SQVTM and CDR2 ANQGSEA. V dropped 6 bases and J dropped 6; count of bases not matched to a gene: 22. The CDR3 spells CSVARSYFTSVVKTQYF. For the CDR3, the DNA is TGCAGCGTGGCCCGATCATACTTTACTAGCGTAGTGAAGACCCAGTACTTC.

This rearrangement joins TRBV6-5 to TRBJ1-4; possible D gene TRBD1, 5 bases. V was shortened by 2 bases and J by 5 bases, with 9 bases between the two germline ends. CDR1 and CDR2 from the germline V gene are MNHEY and SVGAGI. CDR3 length: 14 residues. The DNA for the CDR3 is TGTGCCAGCAGTTACAGGGGCCTCAATGAAAAACTGTTTTTT. Its protein is CASSYRGLNEKLFF.

The rearrangement uses TRBV19 and TRBJ1-5; D may be TRBD1 (5 bases). Germline loops: CDR1 LNHDA, CDR2 SQIVND (reference sequence). The CDR3 totals 13 residues. V lost 5 bases and J 3 bases, leaving 8 bases between the germline ends. CDR3 protein: CASSPDNNQPQHF. The DNA for the CDR3 is TGTGCCAGTAGTCCGGACAACAATCAGCCCCAGCATTTT.

The chain has TRBV13 and TRBJ1-6, with D possibly matching TRBD1 (5 bases). This CDR3 comprises 14 residues. Germline-derived CDR1 and CDR2 are PRHDT and FYEKMQ (reference sequence). Trimming stripped 3 bases from V and 7 bases from J, with 10 bases between. The CDR3 sequence: CASSFRQRNSPLHF. CDR3 in DNA: TGTGCCAGCAGCTTCCGACAGAGGAATTCACCCCTCCACTTT.

The V gene is TRBV4-3, the J gene TRBJ2-1, with D possibly TRBD1 on 7 matching bases. The CDR3 sequence is 16 residues long. V was cut by 2 bases and J by 0 bases, with 11 bases left in between. Looked up from germline, CDR1 is LGHNA and CDR2 is YSLEER. The CDR3 protein is CASSQQQGGSYNEQFF. The CDR3 DNA sequence: TGCGCCAGCAGCCAACAGCAGGGGGGCTCCTACAATGAGCAGTTCTTC.

The chain employs TRBV5-6 and TRBJ2-1, with TRBD1 matching over 8 bases. This CDR3 is built from 16 residues. Germline V gene data show CDR1 as SGHDT and CDR2 as YYEEEE. The V and J ends lost 2 bases and 0 bases, in that order; junction bases with no gene match: 4. CDR3 coding DNA: TGTGCCAGCAGCTTCTACAGGGGGAGCTCCTACAATGAGCAGTTCTTC. Its protein product is CASSFYRGSSYNEQFF. Filled out from reference TRBV5-6 and TRBJ2-1, the complete variable domain reads DAGVTQSPTHLIKTRGQQVTLRCSPKSGHDTVSWYQQALGQGPQFIFQYYEEEERQRGNFPDRFSGHQFPNYSSELNVNALLLGDSALYLCASSFYRGSSYNEQFFGPGTRLTVL.

This clone was seen a single time. The J gene is TRBJ1-1, the V gene TRBV13; D might be TRBD1 (6 bases). The germline CDR1 and CDR2 sequences are PRHDT and FYEKMQ (reference sequence). V was trimmed by 3 bases and J by 1 base, leaving 6 bases between them. CDR3 length: 13 amino acids. The CDR3 region is CASSLDRNTEAFF. CDR3 bases: TGTGCCAGCAGCTTGGACAGGAACACTGAAGCTTTCTTT.

The rearrangement uses TRBV27 and TRBJ1-2, with 12 bases aligning to TRBD1. J lost 4 bases, V lost 3 bases, and 6 bases had no gene match. Germline V gene lookup returns CDR1 MNHEY and CDR2 SMNVEV (reference sequence). This CDR3 contains 16 residues. The CDR3 loop is CASSLGTGGGGYGYTF. CDR3 DNA: TGTGCCAGCAGTTTGGGGACAGGGGGCGGGGGCTATGGCTACACCTTC.

The V and J genes are TRBV6-5 and TRBJ1-1; no clear D. Between the trimmed V and J ends, which lost 0 bases and 4 bases, there was a span of 12 bases. This CDR3 contains 15 residues. Germline CDR1 MNHEY, CDR2 SVGAGI. The chain's CDR3 is CASSYSVTTGTEAFF. The DNA of the CDR3 is TGTGCCAGCAGTTACTCGGTGACCACGGGCACTGAAGCTTTCTTT.

Here the CDR3 reads CASSLQGSGTEAFF. The CDR3 region has the DNA TGTGCCAGCTCACTGCAGGGATCGGGCACTGAAGCTTTCTTT. V is TRBV18 and J is TRBJ1-1; D is possibly TRBD1 (5 bases). Per the germline V gene, CDR1 is KGHSH and CDR2 is LQKENI. This CDR3 has 14 residues. The V end lost 4 bases, the J end lost 4 bases, and 13 bases lay between the germline ends.

The genes are TRBV19 and TRBJ1-5, with 8 bases matching TRBD1. Germline CDR1 reads LNHDA; CDR2 reads SQIVND (reference sequence). CDR3 length equals 17 residues. Losses at the gene ends were 4 bases for V and 2 bases for J; bases not matched to a gene: 10. CDR3 region: CASSNHPTGVGNQPQHF. Here the CDR3 DNA reads TGTGCCAGTAGTAACCATCCGACAGGGGTTGGCAATCAGCCCCAGCATTTT.

On this clone: Different DNA sequences within this sample yield the same CDR3. J is TRBJ2-3 and V is TRBV30; 9 bases are a match to TRBD1. This CDR3 is 15 amino acids long. The germline CDR1 and CDR2 sequences are GTSNPN and SVGIG (reference sequence). The J segment lost 4 bases and the V segment lost 2 bases, leaving 7 bases of the junction unmatched. The CDR3 DNA reads as TGTGCCTGGAGTCTGACAGGGGGGAATGCAGATACGCAGTATTTT. Residues: CAWSLTGGNADTQYF.

This chain links TRBV6-5 with TRBJ1-2; D not resolved. CDR1 and CDR2 (germline): MNHEY, SVGAGI. This CDR3 is built from 15 residues. Trimming removed 0 bases at V and 4 bases at J, with 12 bases between. CDR3 bases: TGTGCCAGCAGTTACTCCCCACCAGGCGTCTATGGCTACACCTTC. Translated, it gives CASSYSPPGVYGYTF.

V is TRBV18 and J is TRBJ2-7, with 9 positions matching TRBD1. The CDR3 is 15 residues long. Germline values: CDR1 KGHSH, CDR2 LQKENI. After removal of 3 bases from V and 1 base from J, the junction contained 4 bases not matched to a gene. CDR3 nucleotide sequence: TGTGCCAGCTCACCGGGACAGGGAGATTCCTACGAGCAGTACTTC. Translation: CASSPGQGDSYEQYF.

The chain couples TRBV7-8 to TRBJ1-4; no reliable D call. CDR1 SGHVS and CDR2 FQNEAQ come from the germline V gene. This CDR3 comprises 14 residues. V shed 1 base and J shed 3 bases, with 6 bases lying between them. CDR3 bases: TGTGCCAGCAGCTTAGGACATGCTAATGAAAAACTGTTTTTT. This codes for CASSLGHANEKLFF. Variable domain in full (rest from reference TRBV7-8 and TRBJ1-4): GAGVSQSPRYKVAKRGQDVALRCDPISGHVSLFWYQQALGQGPEFLTYFQNEAQLDKSGLPSDRFFAERPEGSVSTLKIQRTQQEDSAVYLCASSLGHANEKLFFGSGTQLSVL.

The chain recombines TRBV18 with TRBJ2-3; 10 bases match TRBD2. With 4 bases clipped from V and 4 bases from J, the junction kept 20 bases outside the gene matches. The CDR3 is made up of 20 amino acids. Per the germline V gene, CDR1 is KGHSH and CDR2 is LQKENI. The CDR3 coding sequence is TGTGCCAGCTCACGGGGTAGCGGGAGGTTAAATCGTCGCTTCGCAGATACGCAGTATTTT. Its translation: CASSRGSGRLNRRFADTQYF.

About this clone: The germline gene is not matched at one end of the junction; a read error may be the cause. This chain uses TRBV6-1 with TRBJ1-1; D call uncertain. The CDR3 is made up of 13 amino acids. The germline CDR1 and CDR2 sequences are MNHNS and SASEGT. This CDR3 is CAGSQEGGTEAFF. The CDR3 region has the DNA TGTGCCGGCAGTCAAGAGGGAGGCACTGAAGCTTTCTTT.

The chain joins TRBV5-6 to TRBJ2-2; weak D call: TRBD1 (6 bases). Germline CDR1 is SGHDT and CDR2 is YYEEEE. The V gene lost 4 bases and the J gene lost 4 bases, with 17 bases spanning the gap. This CDR3 region has 16 residues. The CDR3 sequence: CASSTGPYRVTGELFF. The DNA of the CDR3 is TGTGCCAGCAGCACGGGACCATACAGGGTCACCGGGGAGCTGTTTTTT. The full variable domain, completed using reference TRBV5-6 and TRBJ2-2, is DAGVTQSPTHLIKTRGQQVTLRCSPKSGHDTVSWYQQALGQGPQFIFQYYEEEERQRGNFPDRFSGHQFPNYSSELNVNALLLGDSALYLCASSTGPYRVTGELFFGEGSRLTVL.

The chain uses TRBV20-1 and TRBJ2-7; perhaps TRBD1 as D (6 bases). This CDR3 spans 11 amino acids. Germline CDR1 is DFQATT and CDR2 is SNEGSKA (reference sequence). V gave up 3 bases and J gave up 12 bases, with 15 bases separating them. The DNA for the CDR3 is TGCAGTGCTAGCAGTACAGGACAGTCGTACTTC. Protein product: CSASSTGQSYF.

This chain connects TRBV9 to TRBJ1-1; 7 bases agree with TRBD1. CDR1 and CDR2 from the germline V gene are SGDLS and YYNGEE. The CDR3 runs 15 residues. Trimming took 2 bases from V and 8 from J; bases not matched to a gene: 12. The DNA for the CDR3 is TGTGCCAGCAGCGTCTCCACCAGGGGGGAGAAGGAAGCTTTCTTT. Amino acid sequence: CASSVSTRGEKEAFF. Supplemented by reference TRBV9 and TRBJ1-1, the full variable domain reads DSGVTQTPKHLITATGQRVTLRCSPRSGDLSVYWYQQSLDQGLQFLIQYYNGEERAKGNILERFSAQQFPDLHSELNLSSLELGDSALYFCASSVSTRGEKEAFFGQGTRLTVV.

In its sample, this clone was seen a few times. J is TRBJ2-5 and V is TRBV5-1; 8 nucleotides match TRBD1. The V gene's germline CDR1 is SGHRS and CDR2 YFSETQ. J lost 11 bases, V lost 0 bases, and 6 bases had no gene match. The CDR3 is 13 amino acids. CDR3 amino acids: CASSLVQGAEQYF. The DNA of the CDR3 is TGCGCCAGCAGCTTGGTGCAGGGGGCTGAGCAGTACTTC.

J is TRBJ2-4 and V is TRBV6-5, with D perhaps TRBD2 (5 bases). Trimming cost V 5 bases and J 2 bases, with 16 bases left between them. The V gene's germline CDR1 is MNHEY and CDR2 SVGAGI. The CDR3 contains 16 residues. The CDR3 DNA reads as TGTGCCAGCAGTCACTACGGGGTCGGGTCCAAAAACATTCAGTACTTC. It specifies CASSHYGVGSKNIQYF.